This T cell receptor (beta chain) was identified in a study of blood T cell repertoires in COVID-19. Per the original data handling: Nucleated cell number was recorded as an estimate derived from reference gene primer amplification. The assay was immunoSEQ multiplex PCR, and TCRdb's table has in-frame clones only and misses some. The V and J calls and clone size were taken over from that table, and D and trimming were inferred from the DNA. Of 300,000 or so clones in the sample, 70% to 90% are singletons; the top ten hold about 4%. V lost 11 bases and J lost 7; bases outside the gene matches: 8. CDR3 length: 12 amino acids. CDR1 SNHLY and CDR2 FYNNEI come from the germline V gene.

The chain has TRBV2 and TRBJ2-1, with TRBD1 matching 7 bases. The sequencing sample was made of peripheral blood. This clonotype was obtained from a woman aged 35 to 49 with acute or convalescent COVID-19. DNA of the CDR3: TGTGCCTGCTCAGACAGGGTAAATGAGCAGTTCTTC. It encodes CACSDRVNEQFF.